A single sample is the source of the 20 T cell receptor beta chains below, sequenced in a study of shared T cell receptors in the human thymus. The data were produced by immunoSEQ multiplex PCR, yet TCRdb's version contains in-frame clones alone and is incomplete. The sample holds approximately 760,000 clones, 70% to 90% seen once. Another study also made use of these data, one on human thymus T cells.

Sequencing used thymocytes. Source of these receptors: a girl less than two years old with a congenital heart defect.

V usage is TRBV7-9 and J usage is TRBJ2-7, with a tentative D call TRBD2 (6 bases). The CDR3 covers 17 residues. Germline-derived CDR1 and CDR2 are SEHNR and FQNEAQ (reference sequence). V was pared by 1 base and J by 2 bases, with 18 bases between. CDR3 loop: CASSLGYCGEGAYEQYF. CDR3 bases: TGTGCCAGCAGCTTAGGGTATTGCGGGGAAGGGGCCTACGAGCAGTACTTC.

The rearrangement links TRBV20-1 to TRBJ1-1, with TRBD1 as a possible D gene (5 bases). The CDR3 extends over 9 amino acids. Germline CDR1 and CDR2: DFQATT and SNEGSKA (reference sequence). The CDR3 spells CRPGHGAFF. CDR3 bases: TGCAGGCCCGGACACGGGGCTTTCTTT.

The V gene is TRBV7-2, the J gene TRBJ2-2, with TRBD2 matching 9 bases. V gave up 5 bases and J gave up 3 bases; unmatched junction bases: 13. The CDR3 extends over 18 amino acids. CDR1 is SGHTA and CDR2 is FQGNSA in the germline V gene. CDR3 nucleotides: TGTGCCAGCAGCCCCCCCGAAAGGACTAGCGAGGACACCGGGGAGCTGTTTTTT. This sequence encodes CASSPPERTSEDTGELFF.

The J gene is TRBJ1-2, the V gene TRBV25-1; D uncertain. With 2 bases removed from V and 2 bases from J, the gap between germline ends came to 18 bases. Per germline, CDR1 MGHDK and CDR2 SYGVNS. This CDR3 has 17 residues. CDR3 bases: TGTGCCAGCAGTGAACCCCTTGACGCCCGGGGAAACTATGGCTACACCTTC. It yields the protein CASSEPLDARGNYGYTF.

V and J are TRBV21-1 and TRBJ2-5; TRBD1 reflects the table's D call only, with no check against the DNA. TRBV21-1 counts as a pseudogene. The CDR3 length is 15 residues. The CDR3 spells CASSGRQGAEETQYF. The CDR3 DNA is TGTGCCAGCAGCGGCCGACAGGGGGCTGAGGAGACCCAGTACTTC.

On this clone: The missing conserved phenylalanine or tryptophan at the end of this CDR3 makes a read error likely. The rearrangement uses TRBV5-6 and TRBJ2-7; 9 bases align to TRBD1. The CDR3 runs to 14 residues. With 4 bases clipped from V and 2 bases from J, the junction kept 4 bases outside the gene matches. CDR1 and CDR2 from the germline V gene are SGHDT and YYEEEE. CDR3 protein: CASSNRDRAYEQYL. CDR3 DNA: TGTGCCAGCAGCAACCGGGACAGGGCCTACGAGCAGTACCTC.

CDR3 region: CASSPEGTGGRNSPLHF. CDR3 in DNA: TGCGCCAGCAGCCCGGAGGGGACAGGGGGCCGTAATTCACCCCTCCACTTT. The gene calls are TRBV5-1 and TRBJ1-6, with 12 nucleotides matching TRBD1. With 4 bases clipped from V and 6 bases from J, the junction kept 8 bases outside the gene matches. Germline V lookup: CDR1 SGHRS, CDR2 YFSETQ. The CDR3 runs to 17 residues.

V usage is TRBV4-1 and J usage is TRBJ1-3; tentative D call: TRBD1 (5 bases). The CDR3 consists of 16 residues. V gave up 5 bases and J gave up 0 bases, with 14 bases separating them. Per the germline V gene, CDR1 is MGHRA and CDR2 is YSYEKL. The CDR3 sequence is CASSFNDRSSGNTIYF. DNA for the CDR3: TGCGCCAGCAGCTTCAATGACAGATCCTCTGGAAACACCATATATTTT.

This chain links TRBV6-5 with TRBJ1-5; 10 bases fit TRBD1. The CDR3 sequence is 15 residues long. CDR1 and CDR2 from the germline V gene are MNHEY and SVGAGI. J gave up 7 bases and V 0 bases, and 3 bases lay outside the gene matches. The CDR3 sequence: CASSYSTGGGQPQHF. The CDR3 nucleotides are TGTGCCAGCAGTTACTCGACAGGGGGCGGCCAGCCCCAGCATTTT.

The V and J genes are TRBV6-6 and TRBJ2-5; D unclear. Trimming removed 2 bases at V and 4 bases at J, with 14 bases between. The germline CDR1 and CDR2 sequences are MNHNY and SVGAGI (reference sequence). There are 15 residues in the CDR3. CDR3 region: CASSYPTGLTETQYF. The CDR3, as DNA: TGTGCCAGCAGTTACCCAACCGGGTTGACAGAGACCCAGTACTTC.

This chain connects TRBV11-2 to TRBJ2-3; possibly TRBD1 for D (6 bases). CDR1 SGHAT and CDR2 FQNNGV come from the germline V gene. V shed 3 bases and J shed 5 bases, with 15 bases lying between them. The CDR3 totals 15 residues. The CDR3 nucleotides are TGTGCCAGCAGCTTTGATAACACAGGGTTAGATACGCAGTATTTT. It yields the protein CASSFDNTGLDTQYF.

The chain is built from TRBV13 and TRBJ1-4, with TRBD1 matching 11 bases. Germline trimming cut 5 bases from V and 2 bases from J; bases unmatched to any gene: 7. The CDR3 runs to 17 residues. CDR1 and CDR2 from the germline V gene are PRHDT and FYEKMQ (reference sequence). Here the CDR3 reads CASSPRTGGSTNEKLFF. CDR3 sequence (DNA): TGTGCCAGCAGCCCTCGGACAGGGGGCTCGACTAATGAAAAACTGTTTTTT.

This sequence joins TRBV7-6 and TRBJ1-2, with 8 bases identical to TRBD1. V lost 3 bases and J lost 0; bases outside the gene matches: 6. The CDR3 is 16 amino acids. The germline V gene has CDR1 SGHVS and CDR2 FNYEAQ. In DNA, the CDR3 is TGTGCCAGCAGCTTCTCCCCGGGACAGGCTAACTATGGCTACACCTTC. Its protein is CASSFSPGQANYGYTF.

The chain employs TRBV5-4 and TRBJ1-6; D gene unclear. Germline CDR1 is SGHNT and CDR2 is YYREEE (reference sequence). CDR3 size: 13 residues. The V and J ends lost 3 bases and 9 bases respectively, with 10 bases between them. CDR3 amino acids: CASSYLPSSPLHF. For the CDR3, the DNA is TGTGCCAGCAGCTACCTTCCGAGTTCACCCCTCCACTTT.

The sample holds a few counts of this clone. The J gene is TRBJ1-2, the V gene TRBV6-5; no clear D. Trimming left V 5 bases short and J 8 bases short, with 9 bases between. Germline CDR1 reads MNHEY; CDR2 reads SVGAGI. This CDR3 is built from 11 residues. The CDR3 DNA reads as TGTGCCAGCAGTGGCGGAGGCGGCTACACCTTC. This gives the protein CASSGGGGYTF.

The chain recombines TRBV19 with TRBJ1-1; D is unclear. This CDR3 is 14 amino acids long. The germline V and J ends were trimmed by 6 bases and 4 bases, with 15 bases remaining between them. Germline-derived CDR1 and CDR2 are LNHDA and SQIVND (reference sequence). The CDR3 DNA reads as TGTGCCAGTAGCCTGGCAAAGGCGGGCACTGAAGCTTTCTTT. Translated: CASSLAKAGTEAFF.

This rearrangement joins TRBV6-5 to TRBJ1-1, with D hard to call. Germline CDR1 and CDR2: MNHEY and SVGAGI. Trimming took 0 bases from V and 1 from J, leaving 12 bases between them. The CDR3 covers 16 residues. The CDR3 bases are TGTGCCAGCAGTTACTCAGCGGTGGGGTGGAACACTGAAGCTTTCTTT. This translates into CASSYSAVGWNTEAFF.

The rearrangement links TRBV4-3 to TRBJ2-3; 7 bases agree with TRBD2. CDR1 and CDR2 (germline): LGHNA, YSLEER. Unmatched junction bases numbered 18, after V lost 3 bases and J lost 0 bases. The CDR3 is 20 residues long. The CDR3 nucleotides are TGCGCCAGCAGCCAGCGATATTTGTCGGGGGGTCAAACTAGCACAGATACGCAGTATTTT. It specifies CASSQRYLSGGQTSTDTQYF.

The chain joins TRBV14 to TRBJ2-5; TRBD1 aligns across 7 bases. The CDR3 sequence is 17 residues long. Germline lookup yields CDR1 SGHDN and CDR2 FVKESK. Germline trimming cut 4 bases from V and 1 base from J; bases unmatched to any gene: 12. CDR3 loop: CASSPIRQGSSQETQYF. Written as DNA, the CDR3 is TGTGCCAGCAGCCCTATCAGACAGGGCAGCTCCCAAGAGACCCAGTACTTC.

V is TRBV27 and J is TRBJ1-4; D possibly corresponds to TRBD1 (6 bases). Per germline, CDR1 MNHEY and CDR2 SMNVEV (reference sequence). Trimming pared 10 bases from V and 8 bases from J, leaving 20 bases between. The CDR3 spans 14 residues. CDR3: CATQTKQGREKLFF. The CDR3 DNA reads TGTGCCACCCAAACGAAACAGGGAAGGGAAAAACTGTTTTTT.